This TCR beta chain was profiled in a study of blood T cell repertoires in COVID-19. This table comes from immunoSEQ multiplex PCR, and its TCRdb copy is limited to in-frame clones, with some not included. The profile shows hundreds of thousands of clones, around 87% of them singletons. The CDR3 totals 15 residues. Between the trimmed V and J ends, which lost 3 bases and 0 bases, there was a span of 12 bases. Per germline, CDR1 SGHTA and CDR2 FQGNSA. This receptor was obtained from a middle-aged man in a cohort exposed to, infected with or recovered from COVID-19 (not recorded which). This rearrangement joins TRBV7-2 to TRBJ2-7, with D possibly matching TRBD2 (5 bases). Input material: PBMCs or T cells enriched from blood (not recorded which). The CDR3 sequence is CASSFFEGSSYEQYF. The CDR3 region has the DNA TGTGCCAGCAGCTTTTTCGAGGGCAGCTCCTACGAGCAGTACTTC.